This TCR beta chain was profiled in a study of T-cell reconstitution after alpha-beta-depleted transplantation in children. Study results and caveats: Surviving recipient T cells and thymic progenitors accounted for the high day-60 TCRbeta diversity observed in some patients. Once a year had passed after transplant, T-cell counts and diversity came mostly from newly produced T cells. Reportedly, roughly two months post-transplant, alpha-beta T cells arose from several hundred expanded graft clones.

Germline values: CDR1 MNHEY, CDR2 SVGEGT. This CDR3 comprises 20 residues. After removal of 2 bases from V and 2 bases from J, the junction contained 11 bases not matched to a gene. Details on this clonotype: Its antigen remains unidentified.

It was with unique molecular identifiers that the TCRbeta library was prepared. TCRdb ran MiXCR on the PCR reads and lists one entry per CDR3 protein. The sample lists 700,000 to 950,000 distinct CDR3 sequences, roughly 16% occurring once. The clonotype comes from a male patient between 10 and 17 years old who had a stem cell transplant for acute lymphoblastic leukemia, so the T cells may come from the graft donor. V usage is TRBV6-2 or TRBV6-3 and J usage is TRBJ2-3; 15 bases fit TRBD2. Material: PBMCs, mostly from graft donor cells, obtained 360 days after TCRalphabeta/CD19-depleted stem cell transplant. DNA of the CDR3: TGTGCCAGCAGTTACCTACAGCCGGGGACTAGCGGGAGGCACACAGATACGCAGTATTTT. Protein product: CASSYLQPGTSGRHTDTQYF.